The 4 T cell receptor beta chains below all came from one sample that was sequenced in a study of T cell responses to AZD1222 COVID-19 vaccine. Clones were read by immunoSEQ multiplex PCR, and TCRdb kept only the in-frame ones, dropping some. The sample lists about 130,000 clones, about 91% occurring once. The sequencing used peripheral blood, collected on day 0 of AZD1222 vaccination. Receptor source: an adult in good health.

For this clone: This same CDR3 is encoded by further DNA sequences in the sample. The V and J genes are TRBV7-2 and TRBJ1-5; TRBD1 aligns across 8 bases. V dropped 2 bases and J dropped 2; count of bases not matched to a gene: 2. This CDR3 region has 15 residues. The germline V gene has CDR1 SGHTA and CDR2 FQGNSA. The CDR3 region has the DNA TGTGCCAGCAGCTTACGGGGACAGGGCAATCAGCCCCAGCATTTT. Amino acid sequence: CASSLRGQGNQPQHF.

The chain links TRBV5-6 to TRBJ1-2, with a possible D match to TRBD1 (5 bases). Trimming removed 0 bases from V and 5 bases from J, with 5 bases in between. Germline V gene lookup returns CDR1 SGHDT and CDR2 YYEEEE. The CDR3 runs 12 residues. CDR3 region: CASSLDRYGYTF. The CDR3 nucleotides are TGTGCCAGCAGCTTGGACAGGTATGGCTACACCTTC.

The chain combines TRBV7-8 with TRBJ1-2, with D perhaps matching TRBD1 (5 bases). The length of the CDR3 is 13 residues. Germline loops: CDR1 SGHVS, CDR2 FQNEAQ. V lost 5 bases to trimming and J lost 8 bases, with 15 bases between them. The DNA for the CDR3 is TGTGCCAGCAGCCCACAGGTCTCCCGGGGCTACACCTTC. Its translation is CASSPQVSRGYTF.

The chain carries TRBV6-1 and TRBJ2-7; D possibly corresponds to TRBD2 (6 bases). V was trimmed by 3 bases and J by 7 bases, leaving 13 bases between them. CDR3 length equals 13 residues. The germline V gene encodes CDR1 MNHNS and CDR2 SASEGT. CDR3 DNA sequence: TGTGCCAGCAGTGACGCGGCGGGGCTAGAGCAGTACTTC. Protein product: CASSDAAGLEQYF.